Included here is one T cell receptor beta chain sequence, with context. Each of the donors had roughly 9.1 milliliters of peripheral blood drawn into EDTA-treated Vacutainer tubes. The CDR3 runs to 17 residues. After removal of 7 bases from V and 0 bases from J, the junction contained 11 bases not matched to a gene. Germline CDR1 and CDR2: SNHLY and FYNNEI. The record originates from a study of blood T cells in healthy people across ages. Using a J-beta primer mix together with a sample-barcoded 5' primer, a second PCR was run for about 6 to 12 cycles. MiXCR was run by TCRdb on the 5' RACE reads, yielding one entry per CDR3 protein. The sample lists 890,000 or so distinct CDR3 sequences; 62% were seen once.

Sequencing was carried out using blood. The J gene is TRBJ2-4, the V gene TRBV2; 8 nucleotides agree with TRBD1. The receptor was derived from a man under 40 in good health. CDR3 residues: CASTGRTGTLAKNIQYF. As DNA, the CDR3 is TGTGCCAGCACCGGACGGACAGGGACCCTAGCCAAAAACATTCAGTACTTC. Based on the CDR3 plus reference TRBV2 and TRBJ2-4, the full variable domain is EPEVTQTPSHQVTQMGQEVILRCVPISNHLYFYWYRQILGQKVEFLVSFYNNEISEKSEIFDDQFSVERPDGSNFTLKIRSTKLEDSAMYFCASTGRTGTLAKNIQYFGAGTRLSVL.